Included here is one TCR beta chain sequence, with context. This sample is drawn from a study of shared clonotypes between healthy human individuals. Data came from immunoSEQ multiplex PCR; TCRdb stores just in-frame clones and leaves some out. Found here are a few million clones, 85% to 95% of them singletons; the top ten hold 0.13% to 0.15%. In germline, CDR1 is SGHRS, CDR2 YFSETQ. The V and J ends lost 4 bases and 0 bases, in that order; junction bases with no gene match: 7. The CDR3 totals 16 residues. This chain links TRBV5-1 with TRBJ1-2; 9 bases are shared with TRBD1. The sequencing sample was made of naive CD4+ T cells sorted from blood. Noted subset: CD45RA+ positively selected. The clonotype comes from a man aged 18 to 30 in good health. The CDR3 DNA follows: TGCGCCAGCAGCACCGGACAGGGGCAAGCTAACTATGGCTACACCTTC. Its translation: CASSTGQGQANYGYTF.